The next 12 T cell receptor beta chains were all read from a single sample in a study of radiotherapy plus CTLA-4 blockade in lung cancer. The repertoire was sequenced with immunoSEQ multiplex PCR; TCRdb's copy has only in-frame clones and lacks some. Counted here are 55,000 to 80,000 clones, roughly 78% occurring once; the ten biggest clones make up 7% to 8%. The sequenced sample was peripheral blood, obtained from a patient treated with radiotherapy plus ipilimumab. All receptors derive from a human donor with non-small cell lung cancer who had a complete response to radiotherapy plus ipilimumab.

This chain uses TRBV6-6 with TRBJ2-4; tentative D call: TRBD1 (6 bases). Germline V gene data show CDR1 as MNHNY and CDR2 as SVGAGI (reference sequence). CDR3 length: 15 residues. Trimming shortened V by 5 bases and J by 0 bases, and 11 bases separated the two germline ends. In DNA, the CDR3 is TGTGCCAGCAGTACCCAGGGGATAGCCAAAAACATTCAGTACTTC. Its protein is CASSTQGIAKNIQYF.

This chain joins TRBV7-2 and TRBJ1-4; the match to TRBD1 covers 8 bases. Unmatched junction bases numbered 4, after V lost 4 bases and J lost 6 bases. The CDR3 has 14 residues. CDR1 is SGHTA and CDR2 is FQGNSA in the germline V gene. The DNA for the CDR3 is TGTGCCAGCAGCTGGACAGGGAGGGATGAAAAACTGTTTTTT. Translation gives CASSWTGRDEKLFF.

The genes are TRBV18 and TRBJ1-1; D is uncertain. CDR1 KGHSH and CDR2 LQKENI come from the germline V gene. V was shortened by 0 bases and J by 10 bases, with 12 bases between the two germline ends. The CDR3 is 13 residues long. The CDR3 reads CASSPPAAVRAFF. CDR3 in DNA: TGTGCCAGCTCACCACCGGCGGCAGTAAGAGCTTTCTTT.

The chain is built from TRBV5-1 and TRBJ1-2; D is undetermined. With 1 base removed from V and 4 bases from J, the gap between germline ends came to 23 bases. The CDR3 has 18 residues. CDR1 is SGHRS and CDR2 is YFSETQ in the germline V gene. The CDR3 sequence is CASSLLADPLGQRYGYTF. The CDR3 DNA reads as TGCGCCAGCAGCTTGCTTGCGGACCCACTAGGCCAACGCTATGGCTACACCTTC.

This clone turned up a few times. This rearrangement joins TRBV11-2 to TRBJ1-4; D gene unclear. Trimming cost V 1 base and J 4 bases, with 7 bases left between them. The CDR3 consists of 14 residues. Germline V gene sequence: CDR1 SGHAT, CDR2 FQNNGV. CDR3 nucleotides: TGTGCCAGCAGCTTAGCAGGATTTAATGAAAAACTGTTTTTT. Protein: CASSLAGFNEKLFF.

The chain joins TRBV6-6 to TRBJ1-2; TRBD1 aligns across 7 bases. Trimming removed 2 bases from V and 6 bases from J; junction bases left unmatched: 3. Germline V gives CDR1 MNHNY, CDR2 SVGAGI (reference sequence). The CDR3 is made up of 13 amino acids. The CDR3 region is CASSYGDSDGYTF. The CDR3 DNA reads TGTGCCAGCAGTTACGGGGACAGCGATGGCTACACCTTC.

The chain is built from TRBV30 and TRBJ2-5; D unclear. V lost 0 bases and J lost 4, with 12 bases in between. The CDR3 contains 14 residues. Germline assignment: CDR1 GTSNPN and CDR2 SVGIG (reference sequence). The CDR3 region has the DNA TGTGCCTGGAGTGTAAGAAAAGTCCGAGAGACCCAGTACTTC. Translated, it gives CAWSVRKVRETQYF.

This chain links TRBV5-6 with TRBJ1-2; D perhaps matches TRBD1 (6 bases). The germline gives CDR1 SGHDT, CDR2 YYEEEE. The germline V and J ends were trimmed by 4 bases and 2 bases, with 12 bases remaining between them. The CDR3 covers 14 residues. Here the CDR3 reads CASSPLGGNYGYTF. DNA of the CDR3: TGTGCCAGCAGCCCCCTGGGGGGCAACTATGGCTACACCTTC.

The chain has TRBV6-1 and TRBJ2-2, with a possible D match to TRBD1 (6 bases). CDR1 MNHNS and CDR2 SASEGT come from the germline V gene. The CDR3 consists of 14 residues. V was clipped by 8 bases and J by 3 bases, with 13 bases between them. CDR3 DNA sequence: TGTGCCAGCCGTAGGGACACCGACACCGGGGAGCTGTTTTTT. Translation: CASRRDTDTGELFF.

This clone appeared a few times. The V and J genes are TRBV19 and TRBJ2-5; D is possibly TRBD1 or TRBD2 (6 bases each). The V and J ends lost 4 bases and 5 bases respectively, with 20 bases between them. Germline-derived CDR1 and CDR2 are LNHDA and SQIVND (reference sequence). The CDR3 length is 16 residues. CDR3 coding DNA: TGTGCCAGTAGTAACTCCCTGGGGGGCCAGGGGGAGACCCAGTACTTC. Protein product: CASSNSLGGQGETQYF.

This chain links TRBV11-2 with TRBJ2-7; 8 nucleotides line up with TRBD2. Trimming took 0 bases from V and 6 from J; bases not matched to a gene: 13. CDR1 is SGHAT, CDR2 FQNNGV, per germline. The CDR3 has 17 residues. CDR3: CASSLEGRKRTSSEQYV. For the CDR3, the DNA is TGTGCCAGCAGCTTAGAGGGCAGGAAGAGGACTAGCAGCGAGCAGTACGTC.

This clone was observed a few times. The V call is TRBV5-4, the J call TRBJ2-7, with D perhaps matching TRBD2 (5 bases). Germline-derived CDR1 and CDR2 are SGHNT and YYREEE (reference sequence). The CDR3 length is 12 residues. Trimming took 4 bases from V and 7 from J, leaving 12 bases between them. CDR3 in DNA: TGTGCCAGCAGCCCGGGTGGGAGAGAGCAGTACGTC. It yields the protein CASSPGGREQYV.